These 21 T cell receptor beta chains came from one sample sequenced in a study of post-analysis software for immune sequencing data. These receptors' targets are unknown. General study findings and limits: Roughly five TRBV segments, including TRBV5-6, TRBV5-1 and TRBV20-1, were more frequent in patients than controls.

Researchers reported that TCR beta cDNA libraries carried unique molecular identifiers. Via MiXCR, TCRdb re-called the PCR reads, giving one row per CDR3 protein. The data show 600,000 to 700,000 distinct CDR3 sequences, approximately 60% seen once. Sequenced material: blood. Receptor source: a girl aged 2 to 9 with multiple sclerosis.

This clonotype was seen more than once but under ten times. The V call is TRBV5-6, the J call TRBJ1-4; 7 positions agree with TRBD1. The V gene end was trimmed by 2 bases and the J gene end by 8 bases; junction bases not matched to a gene: 6. Per germline, CDR1 SGHDT and CDR2 YYEEEE. This CDR3 comprises 14 residues. DNA for the CDR3: TGTGCCAGCAGCTTCTCCAGGGGGGAAGAAAAACTGTTTTTT. It codes for CASSFSRGEEKLFF.

This clonotype was detected only a few times. V gene TRBV18 combines with J gene TRBJ1-2; TRBD1 matches 8 bases. Losses at the gene ends were 3 bases for V and 4 bases for J; bases not matched to a gene: 7. The CDR3 has 15 residues. Germline values: CDR1 KGHSH, CDR2 LQKENI. In DNA form, the CDR3 reads TGTGCCAGCTCACCGGATGAACAGGGGGGCTATGGCTACACCTTC. It yields the protein CASSPDEQGGYGYTF.

The J gene is TRBJ1-2, the V gene TRBV7-9, with D unresolved. The V end was cut by 1 base, the J end by 6 bases, with 18 bases between. The germline CDR1 and CDR2 sequences are SEHNR and FQNEAQ (reference sequence). This CDR3 contains 16 residues. The CDR3 loop reads CASSLERWKGGDGYTF. The CDR3 DNA follows: TGTGCCAGCAGCTTAGAACGCTGGAAAGGCGGGGATGGCTACACCTTC. The complete variable domain, with remaining parts taken from reference TRBV7-9 and TRBJ1-2, reads DTGVSQNPRHKITKRGQNVTFRCDPISEHNRLYWYRQTLGQGPEFLTYFQNEAQLEKSRLLSDRFSAERPKGSFSTLEIQRTEQGDSAMYLCASSLERWKGGDGYTFGSGTRLTVV.

This clonotype was observed a few times. The CDR3 reads CSPTHGNYGYTF. The CDR3 DNA reads as TGCAGTCCCACCCACGGGAACTATGGCTACACCTTC. J is TRBJ1-2 and V is TRBV20-1, with no clear D. Germline assignment: CDR1 DFQATT and CDR2 SNEGSKA (reference sequence). This CDR3 is built from 12 residues. V was cut by 8 bases and J by 2 bases, with 12 bases left in between.

This clonotype appeared a few times. CDR3 DNA sequence: TGCAGTGCCGGGACAGGGGATTCCTACGAGCAGTACTTC. Amino acid sequence: CSAGTGDSYEQYF. J is TRBJ2-7 and V is TRBV20-1; 10 bases are a match to TRBD1. V was pared by 6 bases and J by 1 base, with 3 bases of the junction left unmatched. Germline V gene sequence: CDR1 DFQATT, CDR2 SNEGSKA (reference sequence). The CDR3 loop spans 13 amino acids.

The chain has TRBV5-1 and TRBJ1-2; D unresolved. CDR1 and CDR2 (germline): SGHRS, YFSETQ. The CDR3 is 13 amino acids. Trimming shortened V by 0 bases and J by 8 bases, and 11 bases separated the two germline ends. The CDR3 region is CASSLEGRGGYTF. Here the CDR3 DNA reads TGCGCCAGCAGCTTGGAAGGGAGAGGAGGCTACACCTTC.

This chain joins TRBV10-2 and TRBJ2-1; 8 bases fit TRBD2. The germline V gene encodes CDR1 WSHSY and CDR2 SAAADI. This CDR3 has 16 amino acids. V was pared by 3 bases and J by 6 bases, with 10 bases of the junction left unmatched. The CDR3 here is CASSDLPRGLVNEQFF. The DNA of the CDR3 is TGCGCCAGCAGTGACCTCCCCCGGGGACTAGTCAATGAGCAGTTCTTC.

As for this clonotype: Compared with germline, one end of the junction differs, possibly owing to a read error. The rearrangement links TRBV6-5 to TRBJ2-2, with a weak D call TRBD2 (7 bases). CDR1 MNHEY and CDR2 SVGAGI come from the germline V gene. The CDR3 length is 15 residues. Written as DNA, the CDR3 is TGTGCCGGCAGACTGGGGGGGCCAGGCACCGGGGGGCTGTTTTTT. Translation gives CAGRLGGPGTGGLFF.

The chain links TRBV7-2 to TRBJ2-1, with TRBD2 as a possible D gene (6 bases). The CDR3 length is 12 residues. In germline, CDR1 is SGHTA, CDR2 FQGNSA. Trimming removed 5 bases from V and 12 bases from J, with 14 bases in between. The CDR3 protein is CASSGGTKWQFF. The CDR3 nucleotides read TGTGCCAGCAGCGGAGGGACGAAATGGCAGTTCTTC.

The V gene is TRBV14, the J gene TRBJ2-5, with no clear D. The CDR3 sequence is 14 residues long. Per the germline V gene, CDR1 is SGHDN and CDR2 is FVKESK. V lost 2 bases to trimming and J lost 5 bases, with 12 bases between them. CDR3 nucleotide sequence: TGTGCCAGCAGCCAACTTGAGGTCGTGGAGACCCAGTACTTC. This encodes CASSQLEVVETQYF.

The V and J genes are TRBV7-3 and TRBJ1-2; D ambiguous. V was pared by 4 bases and J by 7 bases, with 28 bases between. Germline values: CDR1 SGHTA, CDR2 FQGTGA. The CDR3 consists of 18 residues. Here the CDR3 reads CASSSTSNNGPFIPGYTF. The CDR3 region has the DNA TGTGCCAGCAGCTCCACCTCGAATAACGGGCCCTTCATCCCTGGCTACACCTTC.

The CDR3: CASSLKRALAGTGLSYNEQFF. The CDR3 DNA sequence: TGTGCCAGCAGCTTAAAGAGAGCCCTAGCGGGAACGGGCTTATCCTACAATGAGCAGTTCTTC. J is TRBJ2-1 and V is TRBV11-1, with 9 bases matching TRBD2. The CDR3 has 21 amino acids. V shed 2 bases, J shed 1 base, and the junction held 18 bases outside the gene matches. Germline CDR1 SGHAT, CDR2 FQDESV (reference sequence).

The rearrangement joins TRBV29-1 to TRBJ2-7; 9 nucleotides match TRBD2. Germline CDR1 is SQVTM and CDR2 is ANQGSEA. This CDR3 contains 15 residues. V shed 4 bases, J shed 5 bases, and the junction held 12 bases outside the gene matches. In DNA form, the CDR3 reads TGCAGCGTTGCCCCGCGGCTAGCGGGATCCCACGAGCAGTACTTC. This codes for CSVAPRLAGSHEQYF.

This chain links TRBV20-1 with TRBJ2-1; 8 bases agree with TRBD2. The CDR3 runs 16 residues. J gave up 7 bases and V 1 base, and 12 bases lay outside the gene matches. In germline, CDR1 is DFQATT, CDR2 SNEGSKA (reference sequence). The CDR3 spells CSARGHGTRARNEQFF. CDR3 DNA sequence: TGCAGTGCTAGAGGCCACGGGACTAGGGCTCGGAATGAGCAGTTCTTC.

DNA for the CDR3: TGTGCCATCAGGGACAACCATTACGAGCAGTACTTC. Protein sequence: CAIRDNHYEQYF. J is TRBJ2-7 and V is TRBV10-3; a possible D gene is TRBD1 (5 bases). Trimming left V 6 bases short and J 4 bases short, with 10 bases between. The CDR3 extends over 12 amino acids. Germline values: CDR1 ENHRY, CDR2 SYGVKD.

Notes on this clonotype: It may be a read error: a sequence one base away is much more abundant. The V and J genes are TRBV7-9 and TRBJ1-5, with 8 bases identical to TRBD1. Looked up from germline, CDR1 is SEHNR and CDR2 is FQNEAQ (reference sequence). This CDR3 is 13 amino acids long. CDR3: CVSSVDRDQPQHF. CDR3 bases: TGTGTCAGCAGCGTGGACAGGGACCAGCCCCAGCATTTT. Full variable domain (outside the CDR3, taken from reference TRBV7-9 and TRBJ1-5): DTGVSQNPRHKITKRGQNVTFRCDPISEHNRLYWYRQTLGQGPEFLTYFQNEAQLEKSRLLSDRFSAERPKGSFSTLEIQRTEQGDSAMYLCVSSVDRDQPQHFGDGTRLSIL.

This clonotype was observed a handful of times. The rearrangement links TRBV4-3 to TRBJ2-5; D may correspond to TRBD1 or TRBD2 (5 bases each). The V end lost 5 bases, the J end lost 2 bases, and 12 bases lay between the germline ends. This CDR3 region has 14 residues. CDR1 is LGHNA and CDR2 is YSLEER in the germline V gene. CDR3 in amino acids: CASSTLGEQETQYF. CDR3 DNA sequence: TGCGCCAGCAGCACACTAGGGGAACAAGAGACCCAGTACTTC.

The chain uses TRBV12-3 or TRBV12-4 and TRBJ1-2; no clear D gene. With 6 bases removed from V and 9 bases from J, the gap between germline ends came to 17 bases. The CDR3 has 13 residues. This CDR3 reads CASSPTGRPRYTF. DNA for the CDR3: TGTGCCAGCAGCCCTACCGGGCGCCCACGCTACACCTTC.

The CDR3 DNA is TGTGCCAGCAGGACAGGTTCCAAGGGCGCAGATACGCAGTATTTT. This sequence encodes CASRTGSKGADTQYF. The V call is TRBV6-6, the J call TRBJ2-3, with D tentatively TRBD1 (6 bases). Germline loops: CDR1 MNHNY, CDR2 SVGAGI (reference sequence). CDR3 length: 15 residues. V was shortened by 6 bases and J by 4 bases, with 17 bases between the two germline ends.

The J gene is TRBJ1-1, the V gene TRBV7-9; 7 bases are shared with TRBD1. Germline values: CDR1 SEHNR, CDR2 FQNEAQ (reference sequence). J lost 4 bases, V lost 6 bases, and 2 bases had no gene match. This CDR3 comprises 12 residues. The CDR3 reads CASRAGGTEAFF. Here the CDR3 DNA reads TGTGCCAGCAGGGCAGGGGGCACTGAAGCTTTCTTT.

The V gene is TRBV7-9, the J gene TRBJ1-1; D gene unclear. This CDR3 comprises 15 residues. Germline V gene data show CDR1 as SEHNR and CDR2 as FQNEAQ (reference sequence). V dropped 1 base and J dropped 0 bases, with 9 bases sitting between them. The CDR3 reads CASSLEGSLNTEAFF. The DNA for the CDR3 is TGTGCCAGCAGCTTAGAGGGCAGCCTGAACACTGAAGCTTTCTTT.